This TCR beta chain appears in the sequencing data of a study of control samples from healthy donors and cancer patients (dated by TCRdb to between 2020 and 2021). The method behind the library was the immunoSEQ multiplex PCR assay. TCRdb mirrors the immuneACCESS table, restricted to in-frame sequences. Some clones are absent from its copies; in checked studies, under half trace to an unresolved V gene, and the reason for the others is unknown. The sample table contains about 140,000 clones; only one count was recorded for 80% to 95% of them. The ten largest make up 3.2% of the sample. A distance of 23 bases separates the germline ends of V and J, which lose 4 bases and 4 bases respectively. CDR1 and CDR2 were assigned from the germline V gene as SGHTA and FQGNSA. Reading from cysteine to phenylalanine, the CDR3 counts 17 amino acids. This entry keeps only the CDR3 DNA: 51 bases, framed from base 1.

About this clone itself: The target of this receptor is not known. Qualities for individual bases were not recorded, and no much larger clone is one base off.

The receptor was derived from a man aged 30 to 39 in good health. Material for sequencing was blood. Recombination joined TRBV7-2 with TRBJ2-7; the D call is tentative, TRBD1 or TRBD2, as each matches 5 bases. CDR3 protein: CASSSIIGTPRGYEQYF. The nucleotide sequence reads TGTGCCAGCAGCTCGATAATAGGGACCCCAAGAGGGTACGAGCAGTACTTC.